The 27 T cell receptor beta chains given below trace back to one sample, sequenced in a study of CD8+ T cells in alopecia areata. Once RNA had been extracted, it was reverse transcribed into cDNA to act as the sequencing template. Method: immunoSEQ multiplex PCR; TCRdb's copy keeps in-frame clones and lacks some. The table lists 85,000 to 95,000 clones, more than 65% of them singletons. As for treatment: oral pan-JAK inhibitor, 5-10 mg twice daily. This material consisted of CD8+ T cells sorted from blood, taken around week 46, from a patient treated with tofacitinib. These receptors came from a human donor with alopecia areata.

The chain couples TRBV6-1 to TRBJ2-5; D not resolved. CDR1 and CDR2 (germline): MNHNS, SASEGT. This CDR3 has 14 residues. The ends were cut back, 7 bases at V and 4 bases at J, with 16 bases in the middle. The CDR3 sequence is CASMSSRFLETQYF. CDR3 coding DNA: TGTGCCAGCATGAGTAGCCGGTTCTTAGAGACCCAGTACTTC.

The chain joins TRBV30 to TRBJ2-1; D is undetermined. This CDR3 comprises 13 residues. V was clipped by 0 bases and J by 2 bases, with 5 bases between them. Germline loops: CDR1 GTSNPN, CDR2 SVGIG (reference sequence). The CDR3 coding sequence is TGTGCCTGGAGTGTGGGGACCTACAATGAGCAGTTCTTC. Its translation is CAWSVGTYNEQFF.

The chain couples TRBV10-3 to TRBJ2-7, with 8 bases matching TRBD1. The CDR3 consists of 18 residues. Unmatched junction bases numbered 12, after V lost 2 bases and J lost 0 bases. Germline lookup yields CDR1 ENHRY and CDR2 SYGVKD. The CDR3 here is CAISELSPGGPSSYEQYF. The CDR3, as DNA: TGTGCCATCAGTGAGCTGAGTCCAGGGGGCCCAAGCTCCTACGAGCAGTACTTC.

Regarding this clone: The sample contains more than one DNA sequence encoding this CDR3. The chain uses TRBV4-3 and TRBJ2-7; 8 bases agree with TRBD1. Trimming removed 4 bases from V and 4 bases from J; junction bases left unmatched: 3. CDR1 is LGHNA and CDR2 is YSLEER in the germline V gene. The CDR3 is made up of 13 amino acids. CDR3 nucleotides: TGCGCCAGCAGCCTGGACAGGGCTTACGAGCAGTACTTC. Translating it yields CASSLDRAYEQYF.

The gene calls are TRBV29-1 and TRBJ1-1; D is undetermined. The V gene lost 4 bases and the J gene lost 4 bases, with 7 bases spanning the gap. The CDR3 totals 11 residues. Germline loops: CDR1 SQVTM, CDR2 ANQGSEA. The CDR3, as DNA: TGCAGCGTTGCACCGGGCACTGAAGCTTTCTTT. Translating gives CSVAPGTEAFF.

This clone was detected once. V is TRBV27 and J is TRBJ1-5, with D tentatively TRBD1 (5 bases). CDR3 length equals 13 residues. Trimming pared 0 bases from V and 6 bases from J, leaving 6 bases between. Germline V gives CDR1 MNHEY, CDR2 SMNVEV (reference sequence). As DNA, the CDR3 is TGTGCCAGCAGTTTATCGGGGGTTCAGCCCCAGCATTTT. This codes for CASSLSGVQPQHF.

V and J are TRBV7-6 and TRBJ1-1; TRBD1 agrees at 7 bases. With V trimmed by 4 bases and J by 0 bases, 2 bases remained unmatched. Germline loops: CDR1 SGHVS, CDR2 FNYEAQ. The CDR3 is 14 amino acids. CDR3 loop: CASSSGQLNTEAFF. The CDR3 bases are TGTGCCAGCAGCTCGGGACAGTTGAACACTGAAGCTTTCTTT. The whole variable domain, remainder taken from reference TRBV7-6 and TRBJ1-1, is GAGVSQSPRYKVTKRGQDVALRCDPISGHVSLYWYRQALGQGPEFLTYFNYEAQQDKSGLPNDRFSAERPEGSISTLTIQRTEQRDSAMYRCASSSGQLNTEAFFGQGTRLTVV.

CDR3 in amino acids: CASSPRAGNEQYF. The CDR3 DNA sequence: TGTGCCAGCTCACCTCGGGCGGGCAACGAGCAGTACTTC. The J gene is TRBJ2-7, the V gene TRBV18; D possibly corresponds to TRBD2 (5 bases). This CDR3 spans 13 amino acids. Between the trimmed V and J ends, which lost 3 bases and 5 bases, there was a span of 11 bases. CDR1 KGHSH and CDR2 LQKENI come from the germline V gene.

V is TRBV7-9 and J is TRBJ1-2, with D uncertain. Germline CDR1 and CDR2: SEHNR and FQNEAQ (reference sequence). The germline V and J ends were trimmed by 0 bases and 4 bases, with 6 bases remaining between them. CDR3 length equals 13 residues. CDR3 nucleotide sequence: TGTGCCAGCAGCTTAGCGGCAGCCTATGGCTACACCTTC. Protein product: CASSLAAAYGYTF.

The rearrangement links TRBV11-2 to TRBJ2-1, with D possibly matching TRBD2 (6 bases). This CDR3 has 16 amino acids. Germline assignment: CDR1 SGHAT and CDR2 FQNNGV. Between the trimmed V and J ends, which lost 5 bases and 0 bases, there was a span of 14 bases. The CDR3 loop is CASSRLSGSSYNEQFF. DNA for the CDR3: TGTGCCAGCAGCCGCCTTAGCGGCAGCTCCTACAATGAGCAGTTCTTC. The variable domain in full, completed from reference TRBV11-2 and TRBJ2-1, reads EAGVAQSPRYKIIEKRQSVAFWCNPISGHATLYWYQQILGQGPKLLIQFQNNGVVDDSQLPKDRFSAERLKGVDSTLKIQPAKLEDSAVYLCASSRLSGSSYNEQFFGPGTRLTVL.

A note on this clone: The sample holds other DNA sequences that translate to the same CDR3. The rearrangement links TRBV7-9 to TRBJ1-1; D uncertain. Germline V gene sequence: CDR1 SEHNR, CDR2 FQNEAQ (reference sequence). The V gene lost 3 bases and the J gene lost 3 bases, with 5 bases spanning the gap. The CDR3 sequence is 12 residues long. Written as DNA, the CDR3 is TGTGCCAGCAGCTTTGGGGACACTGAAGCTTTCTTT. Translated, it gives CASSFGDTEAFF.

The rearrangement uses TRBV5-8 and TRBJ2-7; D is possibly TRBD2 (5 bases). This CDR3 has 15 amino acids. Trimming cost V 0 bases and J 0 bases, with 10 bases left between them. CDR1 and CDR2 from the germline V gene are SGHTS and YDEGEE. The CDR3 region is CASSLAGMPSYEQYF. CDR3 nucleotide sequence: TGTGCCAGCAGCTTGGCCGGGATGCCCTCCTACGAGCAGTACTTC.

This clone was detected only once. The chain carries TRBV5-4 and TRBJ1-2; D is unclear. V was pared by 0 bases and J by 5 bases, with 2 bases between. CDR3 length: 11 amino acids. From germline, CDR1 is SGHNT and CDR2 YYREEE (reference sequence). CDR3 amino acids: CASSLGYGYTF. The CDR3 nucleotides read TGTGCCAGCAGCTTGGGGTATGGCTACACCTTC.

The chain carries TRBV29-1 and TRBJ1-1, with D uncertain. CDR3 size: 12 residues. The germline CDR1 and CDR2 sequences are SQVTM and ANQGSEA. Trimming took off 1 base at V and 1 base at J, with 4 bases between the two ends. DNA of the CDR3: TGCAGCGTTGAAGGCGGGAACACTGAAGCTTTCTTT. Amino acid sequence: CSVEGGNTEAFF.

This rearrangement joins TRBV4-3 to TRBJ2-1; 7 bases map to TRBD1. Germline CDR1 and CDR2: LGHNA and YSLEER. The CDR3 has 15 amino acids. Germline trimming cut 0 bases from V and 1 base from J; bases unmatched to any gene: 0. This CDR3 reads CASSQETGSYNEQFF. In DNA form, the CDR3 reads TGCGCCAGCAGCCAAGAGACAGGGTCCTACAATGAGCAGTTCTTC.

CDR3 residues: CASSLIDPNTEAFF. CDR3 nucleotide sequence: TGTGCCAGCAGCTTAATCGACCCTAACACTGAAGCTTTCTTT. The rearrangement joins TRBV11-3 to TRBJ1-1; D not certain. The CDR3 extends over 14 amino acids. Trimming pared 2 bases from V and 2 bases from J, leaving 9 bases between. CDR1 SGHNT and CDR2 YENEEA come from the germline V gene.

The chain joins TRBV15 to TRBJ1-2; 7 bases fit TRBD1. CDR3 length: 19 residues. V shed 4 bases, J shed 3 bases, and the junction held 20 bases outside the gene matches. Germline V gene lookup returns CDR1 LNHNV and CDR2 YYDKDF (reference sequence). The CDR3 region has the DNA TGTGCCACCAGCACTCACCCTTACCTAGAGGGGGCGGACTACTATGGCTACACCTTC. This gives the protein CATSTHPYLEGADYYGYTF.

In DNA form, the CDR3 reads TGCAGCGTTTTTTCGAGTGACTCCTACGAGCAGTACTTC. Translated, it gives CSVFSSDSYEQYF. This rearrangement joins TRBV29-1 to TRBJ2-7, with D hard to call. Trimming left V 5 bases short and J 0 bases short, with 11 bases between. Germline V gene lookup returns CDR1 SQVTM and CDR2 ANQGSEA. The CDR3 spans 13 residues.

This chain links TRBV2 with TRBJ1-2, with no clear D. The CDR3 spans 14 residues. Trimming stripped 1 base from V and 0 bases from J, with 6 bases between. Germline V gene sequence: CDR1 SNHLY, CDR2 FYNNEI. This CDR3 is CASSEVVSNYGYTF. In nucleotides, the CDR3 is TGTGCCAGCAGTGAAGTAGTTTCTAACTATGGCTACACCTTC.

The J gene is TRBJ1-1, the V gene TRBV5-5, with D uncertain. Germline CDR1 is SGHKS and CDR2 is YYEKEE (reference sequence). V was clipped by 4 bases and J by 0 bases, with 13 bases between them. CDR3 length: 15 residues. DNA of the CDR3: TGTGCCAGCAGCCCAGACGAGTACATGAACACTGAAGCTTTCTTT. Its translation: CASSPDEYMNTEAFF.

This chain uses TRBV11-2 with TRBJ1-1; D remains unclear. V was trimmed by 1 base and J by 5 bases, leaving 5 bases between them. Per the germline V gene, CDR1 is SGHAT and CDR2 is FQNNGV. The CDR3 is 12 amino acids. Written as DNA, the CDR3 is TGTGCCAGCAGCTTAGTAAGAACTGAAGCTTTCTTT. Its translation: CASSLVRTEAFF.

The chain has TRBV25-1 and TRBJ2-2; no firm D call. V was pared by 4 bases and J by 0 bases, with 6 bases between. The germline CDR1 and CDR2 sequences are MGHDK and SYGVNS. The CDR3 covers 14 residues. The DNA of the CDR3 is TGTGCCAGCAGTGTTGGTTCGAACACCGGGGAGCTGTTTTTT. Translation gives CASSVGSNTGELFF. Supplemented by reference TRBV25-1 and TRBJ2-2, the full variable domain reads EADIYQTPRYLVIGTGKKITLECSQTMGHDKMYWYQQDPGMELHLIHYSYGVNSTEKGDLSSESTVSRIRTEHFPLTLESARPSHTSQYLCASSVGSNTGELFFGEGSRLTVL.

This sequence joins TRBV4-3 and TRBJ2-7, with D possibly being TRBD1 (5 bases). CDR1 and CDR2 (germline): LGHNA, YSLEER. Trimming removed 0 bases from V and 4 bases from J, with 13 bases in between. This CDR3 contains 15 residues. CDR3 residues: CASSQDSGKGYEQYF. CDR3 sequence (DNA): TGCGCCAGCAGCCAAGATTCAGGGAAAGGGTACGAGCAGTACTTC.

This clone was detected only a few times. The chain couples TRBV7-9 to TRBJ1-4; 9 bases agree with TRBD1. V trimming: 5 bases; J trimming: 8 bases; junction bases outside the gene matches: 9. Germline CDR1 and CDR2: SEHNR and FQNEAQ (reference sequence). This CDR3 is 15 amino acids long. Here the CDR3 reads CASSPTGGGKEKLFF. CDR3 nucleotide sequence: TGTGCCAGCAGCCCAACAGGGGGCGGAAAAGAAAAACTGTTTTTT.

This clone was seen once. The chain uses TRBV10-1 and TRBJ2-5; 11 bases match TRBD2. This CDR3 has 17 amino acids. Trimming at V came to 5 bases and at J to 4 bases, leaving 12 bases not matched to a gene. In germline, CDR1 is WNHNN, CDR2 SYGVQD (reference sequence). The CDR3 sequence is CASSTRLAGNPGETQYF. In nucleotides, the CDR3 is TGCGCCAGCAGTACACGACTAGCGGGGAACCCGGGAGAGACCCAGTACTTC.

The rearrangement uses TRBV13 and TRBJ2-2; 8 bases map to TRBD1. With 6 bases clipped from V and 5 bases from J, the junction kept 8 bases outside the gene matches. The CDR3 runs 15 residues. Germline V gene data show CDR1 as PRHDT and CDR2 as FYEKMQ (reference sequence). The CDR3 region is CASSFGQGATGELFF. DNA of the CDR3: TGTGCCAGCAGTTTTGGGCAGGGGGCAACCGGGGAGCTGTTTTTT.

The chain recombines TRBV5-1 with TRBJ2-3; D uncertain. Germline CDR1 and CDR2: SGHRS and YFSETQ. V lost 8 bases and J 2 bases, leaving 9 bases between the germline ends. The CDR3 consists of 12 residues. CDR3 sequence (DNA): TGCGCCAGTTCGGGCGCCACAGATACGCAGTATTTT. Its protein product is CASSGATDTQYF.